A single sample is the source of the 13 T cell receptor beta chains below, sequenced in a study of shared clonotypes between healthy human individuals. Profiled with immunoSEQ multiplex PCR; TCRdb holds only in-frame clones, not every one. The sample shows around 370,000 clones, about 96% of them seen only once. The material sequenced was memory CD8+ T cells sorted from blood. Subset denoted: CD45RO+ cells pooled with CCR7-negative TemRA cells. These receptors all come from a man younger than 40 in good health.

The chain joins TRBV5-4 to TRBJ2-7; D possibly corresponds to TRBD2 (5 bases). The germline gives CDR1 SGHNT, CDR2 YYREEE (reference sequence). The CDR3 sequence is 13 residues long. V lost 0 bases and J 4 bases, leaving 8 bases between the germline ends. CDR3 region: CASSLARGYEQYF. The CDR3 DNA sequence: TGTGCCAGCAGCTTGGCCAGAGGGTACGAGCAGTACTTC.

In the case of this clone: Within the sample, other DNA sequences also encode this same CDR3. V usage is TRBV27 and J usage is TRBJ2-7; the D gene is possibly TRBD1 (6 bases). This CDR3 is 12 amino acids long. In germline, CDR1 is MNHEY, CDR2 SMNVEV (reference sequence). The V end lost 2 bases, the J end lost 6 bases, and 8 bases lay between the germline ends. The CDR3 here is CASSLLGGEQYF. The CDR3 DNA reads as TGTGCCAGCAGTTTACTAGGGGGCGAGCAGTACTTC.

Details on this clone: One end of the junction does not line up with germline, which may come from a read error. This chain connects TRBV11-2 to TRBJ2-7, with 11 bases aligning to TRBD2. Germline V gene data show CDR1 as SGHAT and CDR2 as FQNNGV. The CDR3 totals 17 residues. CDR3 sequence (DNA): TGTGCCAGCAGCTCCAACGCCCCGGGACTAGCGGCCTACGGGCAGTACTTC. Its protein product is CASSSNAPGLAAYGQYF. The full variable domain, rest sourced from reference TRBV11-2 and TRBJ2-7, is EAGVAQSPRYKIIEKRQSVAFWCNPISGHATLYWYQQILGQGPKLLIQFQNNGVVDDSQLPKDRFSAERLKGVDSTLKIQPAKLEDSAVYLCASSSNAPGLAAYGQYFGPGTRLTVT.

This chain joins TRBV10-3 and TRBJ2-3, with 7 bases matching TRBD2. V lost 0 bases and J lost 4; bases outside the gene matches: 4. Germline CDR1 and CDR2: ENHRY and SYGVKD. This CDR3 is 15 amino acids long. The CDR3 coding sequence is TGTGCCATCAGTGAGTCGTTAGCGGGTGCAGATACGCAGTATTTT. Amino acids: CAISESLAGADTQYF.

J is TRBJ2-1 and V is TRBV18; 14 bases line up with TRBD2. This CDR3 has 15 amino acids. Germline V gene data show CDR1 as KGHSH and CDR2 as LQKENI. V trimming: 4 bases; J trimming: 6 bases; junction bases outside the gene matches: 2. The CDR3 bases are TGTGCCAGCTCACGGACTAGCGGGAGGCCCAATGAGCAGTTCTTC. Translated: CASSRTSGRPNEQFF.

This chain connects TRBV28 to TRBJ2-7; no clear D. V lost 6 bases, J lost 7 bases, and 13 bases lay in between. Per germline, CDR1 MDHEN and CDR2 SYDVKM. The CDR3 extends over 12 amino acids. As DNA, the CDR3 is TGTGCCAGCAGCTCCCCAACCAGGGAGCAGTACTTC. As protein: CASSSPTREQYF. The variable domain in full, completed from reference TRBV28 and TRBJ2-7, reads DVKVTQSSRYLVKRTGEKVFLECVQDMDHENMFWYRQDPGLGLRLIYFSYDVKMKEKGDIPEGYSVSREKKERFSLILESASTNQTSMYLCASSSPTREQYFGPGTRLTVT.

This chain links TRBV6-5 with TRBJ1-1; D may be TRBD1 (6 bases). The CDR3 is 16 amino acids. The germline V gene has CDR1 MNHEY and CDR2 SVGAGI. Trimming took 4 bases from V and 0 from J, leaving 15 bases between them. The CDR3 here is CASSLRTGSMNTEAFF. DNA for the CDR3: TGTGCCAGCAGTTTACGCACAGGGAGCATGAACACTGAAGCTTTCTTT.

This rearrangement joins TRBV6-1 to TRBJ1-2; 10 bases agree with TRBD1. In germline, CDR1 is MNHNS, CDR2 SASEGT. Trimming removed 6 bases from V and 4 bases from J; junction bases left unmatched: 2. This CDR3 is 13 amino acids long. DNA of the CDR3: TGTGCCAGCAGGGGGGACAGGGGCTATGGCTACACCTTC. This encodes CASRGDRGYGYTF.

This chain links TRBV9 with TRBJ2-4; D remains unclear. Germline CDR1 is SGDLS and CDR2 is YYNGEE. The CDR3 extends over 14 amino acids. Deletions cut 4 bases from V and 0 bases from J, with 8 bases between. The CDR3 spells CASSPLLAKNIQYF. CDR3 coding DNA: TGTGCCAGCAGCCCCCTACTAGCCAAAAACATTCAGTACTTC.

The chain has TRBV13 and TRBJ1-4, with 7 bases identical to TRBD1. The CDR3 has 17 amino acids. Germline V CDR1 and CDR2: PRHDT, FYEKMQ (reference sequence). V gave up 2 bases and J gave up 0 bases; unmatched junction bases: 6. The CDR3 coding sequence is TGTGCCAGCAGCTTAAACAGGGGAGTTGCAACTAATGAAAAACTGTTTTTT. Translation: CASSLNRGVATNEKLFF. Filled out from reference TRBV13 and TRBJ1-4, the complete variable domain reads AAGVIQSPRHLIKEKRETATLKCYPIPRHDTVYWYQQGPGQDPQFLISFYEKMQSDKGSIPDRFSAQQFSDYHSELNMSSLELGDSALYFCASSLNRGVATNEKLFFGSGTQLSVL.

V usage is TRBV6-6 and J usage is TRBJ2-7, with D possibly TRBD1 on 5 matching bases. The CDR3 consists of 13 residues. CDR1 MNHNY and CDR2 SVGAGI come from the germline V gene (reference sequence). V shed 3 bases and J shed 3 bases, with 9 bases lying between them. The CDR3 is CASSYGRVYEQYF. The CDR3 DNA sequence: TGTGCCAGCAGTTATGGCAGGGTCTACGAGCAGTACTTC.

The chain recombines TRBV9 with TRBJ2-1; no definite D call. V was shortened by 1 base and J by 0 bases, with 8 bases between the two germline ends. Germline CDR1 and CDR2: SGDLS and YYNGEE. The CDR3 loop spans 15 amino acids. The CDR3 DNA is TGTGCCAGCAGCGTAATGCCGAGCTCCTACAATGAGCAGTTCTTC. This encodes CASSVMPSSYNEQFF.

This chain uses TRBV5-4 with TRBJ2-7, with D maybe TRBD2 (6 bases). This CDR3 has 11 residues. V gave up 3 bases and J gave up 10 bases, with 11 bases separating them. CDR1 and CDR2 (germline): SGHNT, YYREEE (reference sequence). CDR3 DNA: TGTGCCAGCAGCTCTTCGGGGACTCAGTACTTC. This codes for CASSSSGTQYF. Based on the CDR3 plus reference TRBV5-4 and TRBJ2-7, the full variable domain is ETGVTQSPTHLIKTRGQQVTLRCSSQSGHNTVSWYQQALGQGPQFIFQYYREEENGRGNFPPRFSGLQFPNYSSELNVNALELDDSALYLCASSSSGTQYFGPGTRLTVT.